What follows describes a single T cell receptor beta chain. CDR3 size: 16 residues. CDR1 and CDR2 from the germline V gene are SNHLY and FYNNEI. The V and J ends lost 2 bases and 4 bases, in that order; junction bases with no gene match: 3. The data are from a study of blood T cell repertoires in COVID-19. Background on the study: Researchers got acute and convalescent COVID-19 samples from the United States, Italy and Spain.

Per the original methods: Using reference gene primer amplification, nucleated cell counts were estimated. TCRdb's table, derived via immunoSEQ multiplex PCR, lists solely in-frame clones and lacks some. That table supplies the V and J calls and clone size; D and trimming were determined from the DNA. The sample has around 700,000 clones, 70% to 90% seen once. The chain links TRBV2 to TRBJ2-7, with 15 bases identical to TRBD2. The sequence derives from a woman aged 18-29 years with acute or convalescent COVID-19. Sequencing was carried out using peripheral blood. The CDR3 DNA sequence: TGTGCCAGCAGTGAATCCGGGACTAGCGGGGGGTACGAGCAGTACTTC. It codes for CASSESGTSGGYEQYF.